The 27 T cell receptor beta chains below all came from one sample that was sequenced in a study of blood T cells in healthy people across ages. For the second PCR, which ran for roughly 6 to 11 cycles, a sample-barcoded 5' primer and a J-beta primer mix were used. A single record per CDR3 protein comes from TCRdb applying MiXCR to the 5' RACE reads. The table includes more than 1,000,000 distinct CDR3 sequences, roughly a quarter detected once. These records were also assigned to another study, of T cells of mothers and their children.

The sample was blood. The receptors here all came from a girl aged 2-10 years in good health.

A few counts support this clonotype. The CDR3 DNA is TGTGCCAGCAGCTTCATGACCCAACGGGAGACCCAGTACTTC. Amino acid sequence: CASSFMTQRETQYF. The chain has TRBV7-2 and TRBJ2-5; D gene unclear. V was pared by 3 bases and J by 5 bases, with 13 bases between. The CDR3 loop spans 14 amino acids. Per the germline V gene, CDR1 is SGHTA and CDR2 is FQGNSA.

In this sample, this clonotype turned up a few times. This chain uses TRBV25-1 with TRBJ1-4; D gene uncertain. Germline CDR1 and CDR2: MGHDK and SYGVNS. The CDR3 totals 13 residues. V was clipped by 5 bases and J by 8 bases, with 12 bases between them. The CDR3 loop is CASSYVPNEKLFF. CDR3 sequence (DNA): TGTGCCAGCAGTTACGTACCCAACGAAAAACTGTTTTTT. Full variable domain (rest looked up from reference TRBV25-1 and TRBJ1-4): EADIYQTPRYLVIGTGKKITLECSQTMGHDKMYWYQQDPGMELHLIHYSYGVNSTEKGDLSSESTVSRIRTEHFPLTLESARPSHTSQYLCASSYVPNEKLFFGSGTQLSVL.

This clonotype was observed once. V usage is TRBV10-2 and J usage is TRBJ2-7, with TRBD2 identical over 9 bases. This CDR3 has 15 amino acids. V dropped 0 bases and J dropped 3; count of bases not matched to a gene: 3. CDR1 WSHSY and CDR2 SAAADI come from the germline V gene. The CDR3 region is CASSESASGVYEQYF. Here the CDR3 DNA reads TGCGCCAGCAGTGAGTCGGCTAGCGGGGTCTACGAGCAGTACTTC.

The V gene is TRBV7-2, the J gene TRBJ2-7, with TRBD2 matching 8 bases. V dropped 4 bases and J dropped 2; count of bases not matched to a gene: 10. This CDR3 spans 16 amino acids. CDR1 and CDR2 from the germline V gene are SGHTA and FQGNSA. CDR3 sequence: CASSYTSGIKTYEQYF. The CDR3 DNA reads TGTGCCAGCAGCTACACTAGCGGAATCAAAACCTACGAGCAGTACTTC.

The genes are TRBV13 and TRBJ1-2; D may be TRBD1 (6 bases). In germline, CDR1 is PRHDT, CDR2 FYEKMQ (reference sequence). The ends were cut back, 3 bases at V and 8 bases at J, with 13 bases in the middle. This CDR3 is 13 amino acids long. Here the CDR3 reads CASSLGWTEGYTF. The CDR3 nucleotides read TGTGCCAGCAGCTTGGGGTGGACAGAGGGCTACACCTTC. Variable domain in full (rest from reference TRBV13 and TRBJ1-2): AAGVIQSPRHLIKEKRETATLKCYPIPRHDTVYWYQQGPGQDPQFLISFYEKMQSDKGSIPDRFSAQQFSDYHSELNMSSLELGDSALYFCASSLGWTEGYTFGSGTRLTVV.

The rearrangement joins TRBV6-1 to TRBJ2-5, with D perhaps given as TRBD1 or TRBD2 (5 bases each). V was trimmed by 5 bases and J by 5 bases, leaving 24 bases between them. The CDR3 sequence is 17 residues long. The V gene's germline CDR1 is MNHNS and CDR2 SASEGT. The CDR3 spells CASSPGTRLGMTETQYF. CDR3 coding DNA: TGTGCCAGCAGTCCCGGGACCAGGCTGGGAATGACGGAGACCCAGTACTTC.

The chain employs TRBV12-3 or TRBV12-4 and TRBJ2-2; 14 bases are a match to TRBD2. Trimming at V came to 6 bases and at J to 4 bases, leaving 7 bases not matched to a gene. The CDR3 contains 17 residues. Here the CDR3 DNA reads TGTGCCAGCAGGGGGACTAGCGGGGGTCTCGGCACCGGGGAGCTGTTTTTT. It codes for CASRGTSGGLGTGELFF.

The rearrangement joins TRBV18 to TRBJ2-3; tentatively, D is TRBD1 or TRBD2 (6 bases each). The V gene lost 6 bases and the J gene lost 5 bases, with 12 bases spanning the gap. This CDR3 region has 13 residues. In germline, CDR1 is KGHSH, CDR2 LQKENI. The CDR3 nucleotides read TGTGCCAGCTCCCCGGGGGCAGAAGATACGCAGTATTTT. It translates to CASSPGAEDTQYF.

The rearrangement links TRBV9 to TRBJ1-4; D call uncertain. Germline lookup yields CDR1 SGDLS and CDR2 YYNGEE. The CDR3 length is 13 residues. V was cut by 2 bases and J by 8 bases, with 10 bases left in between. The DNA of the CDR3 is TGTGCCAGCAGCGTGGCGGGCAGAGAAAAACTGTTTTTT. This translates into CASSVAGREKLFF.

This clonotype has just a few counts. This chain uses TRBV29-1 with TRBJ2-1, with 9 bases fitting TRBD2. Germline CDR1 and CDR2: SQVTM and ANQGSEA. With V trimmed by 4 bases and J by 10 bases, 8 bases remained unmatched. This CDR3 has 13 residues. The CDR3 DNA follows: TGCAGCGTTGGGGTTAGCGGGAGCAGCGAGCAGTTCTTC. It translates to CSVGVSGSSEQFF.

The chain carries TRBV5-1 and TRBJ2-1; D possibly corresponds to TRBD2 (5 bases). Between the trimmed V and J ends, which lost 3 bases and 4 bases, there was a span of 8 bases. Germline V gives CDR1 SGHRS, CDR2 YFSETQ. The CDR3 has 13 amino acids. CDR3 sequence reads: CASSWRGYNEQFF. CDR3 nucleotides: TGCGCCAGCAGCTGGAGAGGGTACAATGAGCAGTTCTTC.

The CDR3 is CASSPLQGLNEKLFF. In DNA form, the CDR3 reads TGTGCCAGCAGTCCCCTACAGGGACTTAATGAAAAACTGTTTTTT. The chain recombines TRBV12-3 or TRBV12-4 with TRBJ1-4; a weak D match, TRBD1 (6 bases). V gave up 5 bases and J gave up 4 bases, with 14 bases separating them. The CDR3 is 15 amino acids.

This clonotype came up a few times. CDR3 loop: CASSLRGPGEEQYF. As DNA, the CDR3 is TGTGCCAGCAGCTTGAGGGGCCCCGGGGAGGAGCAGTACTTC. This chain connects TRBV7-3 to TRBJ2-7; D is possibly TRBD1 or TRBD2 (5 bases each). CDR1 is SGHTA, CDR2 FQGTGA, per germline. The V end was cut by 3 bases, the J end by 7 bases, with 16 bases between. This CDR3 is built from 14 residues.

The rearrangement uses TRBV12-3 or TRBV12-4 and TRBJ1-4, with D possibly matching TRBD1 (5 bases). V lost 4 bases to trimming and J lost 2 bases, with 17 bases between them. The CDR3 length is 17 residues. The CDR3 DNA reads as TGTGCCAGCAGTTATCACTCAGCGGGGACCACTAATGAAAAACTGTTTTTT. Translation: CASSYHSAGTTNEKLFF.

This clonotype was detected a few times. CDR3 DNA sequence: TGTGCCAGCAGTTTATATGGCGGGGAGCTGTTTTTT. Protein: CASSLYGGELFF. V is TRBV12-3 or TRBV12-4 and J is TRBJ2-2; D not resolved. V gave up 2 bases and J gave up 7 bases, with 5 bases separating them. The CDR3 totals 12 residues.

CDR3 coding DNA: TGTGCCAGCAGCTTGGTTACAGGGGGGGCCCCCAGACTGGTCACTGAAGCTTTCTTT. Translated: CASSLVTGGAPRLVTEAFF. V and J are TRBV7-8 and TRBJ1-1; 8 bases align to TRBD1. Trimming took 3 bases from V and 4 from J; bases not matched to a gene: 19. CDR1 SGHVS and CDR2 FQNEAQ come from the germline V gene. The CDR3 runs 19 residues.

This clonotype was observed a few times. The gene calls are TRBV5-6 and TRBJ2-1, with D possibly being TRBD2 (5 bases). Germline V gene lookup returns CDR1 SGHDT and CDR2 YYEEEE. Trimming stripped 3 bases from V and 10 bases from J, with 14 bases between. CDR3 length: 13 amino acids. The CDR3 nucleotides are TGTGCCAGCAGCTATGATTGGGGAGACGAGCAGTTCTTC. This translates into CASSYDWGDEQFF.

This clonotype occurred a few times. V usage is TRBV10-3 and J usage is TRBJ1-4; no reliable D call. CDR3 length equals 11 residues. V was shortened by 10 bases and J by 5 bases, with 8 bases between the two germline ends. CDR1 and CDR2 from the germline V gene are ENHRY and SYGVKD. In nucleotides, the CDR3 is TGTGCCACCCGGCTGAATGAAAAACTGTTTTTT. This translates into CATRLNEKLFF.

This clonotype came up a few times. This chain uses TRBV20-1 with TRBJ2-5, with 7 bases identical to TRBD2. The end of the DNA is better explained by TRBJ2-1, so the J call may be wrong. There are 16 residues in the CDR3. The germline V gene has CDR1 DFQATT and CDR2 SNEGSKA (reference sequence). This CDR3 reads CSARVTSGIHYNEQFF. The CDR3 nucleotides are TGCAGTGCTAGAGTTACAAGCGGGATCCACTACAATGAGCAGTTCTTC.

In this sample, this clonotype turned up a few times. The DNA of the CDR3 is TGTGCCAGCAGCTATCCGCCGGGTGTCCTGACTTTC. Translated, it gives CASSYPPGVLTF. J is TRBJ2-6 and V is TRBV7-3; D is uncertain. V dropped 4 bases and J dropped 13 bases, with 11 bases sitting between them. CDR1 and CDR2 from the germline V gene are SGHTA and FQGTGA. There are 12 residues in the CDR3.

V and J are TRBV29-1 and TRBJ1-2; D is uncertain. The length of the CDR3 is 14 residues. Germline V gene sequence: CDR1 SQVTM, CDR2 ANQGSEA. Between the trimmed V and J ends, which lost 1 base and 3 bases, there was a span of 12 bases. This CDR3 is CSVEGGWLDYGYTF. Written as DNA, the CDR3 is TGCAGCGTTGAAGGAGGTTGGCTGGACTATGGCTACACCTTC.

This clonotype showed up just a few times. The V and J genes are TRBV9 and TRBJ1-2, with a possible D match to TRBD1 (6 bases). Trimming left V 0 bases short and J 1 base short, with 10 bases between. The CDR3 runs 15 residues. Germline assignment: CDR1 SGDLS and CDR2 YYNGEE. CDR3 DNA: TGTGCCAGCAGCGTAGGGGGGCAGGTTAACTATGGCTACACCTTC. Protein product: CASSVGGQVNYGYTF.

This clonotype was counted a few times. The rearrangement joins TRBV7-9 to TRBJ1-2; possible D gene TRBD1, 6 bases. The CDR3 is 16 residues long. The V gene's germline CDR1 is SEHNR and CDR2 FQNEAQ (reference sequence). V lost 5 bases and J lost 8, with 24 bases in between. CDR3 protein: CASSPSGGPLGEGYTF. The CDR3 bases are TGTGCCAGCAGCCCCTCGGGGGGCCCACTGGGCGAGGGCTACACCTTC.

As DNA, the CDR3 is TGTGCCAGCAACCCCGGCCCCCTATCCGGCAATGAGCAGTTCTTC. This gives the protein CASNPGPLSGNEQFF. The rearrangement links TRBV12-3 or TRBV12-4 to TRBJ2-1; no definite D call. The V end was cut by 7 bases, the J end by 6 bases, with 19 bases between. The CDR3 has 15 amino acids.

The chain uses TRBV28 and TRBJ1-6, with D tentatively TRBD1 (5 bases). The CDR3 is made up of 16 amino acids. Trimming left V 8 bases short and J 4 bases short, with 18 bases between. Germline V gene sequence: CDR1 MDHEN, CDR2 SYDVKM. CDR3 coding DNA: TGTGCCAGCGTCTCGGGGGAGGGGCGATATAATTCACCCCTCCACTTT. This translates into CASVSGEGRYNSPLHF.

This clonotype was seen a few times. This CDR3 reads CASSPQVPGLAGVKNTGELFF. The CDR3 DNA follows: TGCGCCAGCAGCCCCCAAGTCCCGGGACTAGCGGGAGTGAAGAACACCGGGGAGCTGTTTTTT. V is TRBV5-1 and J is TRBJ2-2; 14 bases are a match to TRBD2. CDR1 SGHRS and CDR2 YFSETQ come from the germline V gene. This CDR3 region has 21 residues. Unmatched junction bases numbered 15, after V lost 4 bases and J lost 1 base.

This clonotype was recorded a few times. This rearrangement joins TRBV6-2 or TRBV6-3 to TRBJ1-5; D is possibly TRBD1 (6 bases). CDR3 size: 16 residues. Trimming took 1 base from V and 7 from J, leaving 17 bases between them. The germline V gene has CDR1 MNHEY and CDR2 SVGEGT. As DNA, the CDR3 is TGTGCCAGCAGTTACTTACATGGGGGGGCCGGACAGCCCCAGCATTTT. Protein product: CASSYLHGGAGQPQHF.